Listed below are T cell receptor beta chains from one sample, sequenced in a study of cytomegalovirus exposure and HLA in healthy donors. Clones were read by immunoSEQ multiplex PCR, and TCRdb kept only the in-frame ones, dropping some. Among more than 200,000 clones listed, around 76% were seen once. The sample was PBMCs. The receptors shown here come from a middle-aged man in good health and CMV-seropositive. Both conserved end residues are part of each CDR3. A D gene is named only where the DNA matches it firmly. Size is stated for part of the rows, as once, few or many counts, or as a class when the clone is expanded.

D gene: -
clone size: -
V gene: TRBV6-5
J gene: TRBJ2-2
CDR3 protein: CASSSLAANTGELFF
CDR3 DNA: TGTGCCAGCAGTTCGCTAGCAGCTAACACCGGGGAGCTGTTTTTT

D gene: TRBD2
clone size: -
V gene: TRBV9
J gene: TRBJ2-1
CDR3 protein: CASSVVGRLAEGAYNEQFF
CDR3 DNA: TGTGCCAGCAGCGTAGTAGGTCGACTAGCGGAGGGGGCCTACAATGAGCAGTTCTTC

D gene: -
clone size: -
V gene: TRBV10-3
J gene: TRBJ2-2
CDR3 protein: CAISEWLVNTGELFF
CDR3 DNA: TGTGCCATCAGTGAATGGCTAGTGAACACCGGGGAGCTGTTTTTT

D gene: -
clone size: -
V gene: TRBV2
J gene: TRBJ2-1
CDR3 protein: CASRALAPEQFF
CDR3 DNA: TGTGCCAGCAGAGCCCTAGCCCCCGAGCAGTTCTTC

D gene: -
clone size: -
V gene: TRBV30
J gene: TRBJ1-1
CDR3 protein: CAWSRVYAEAFF
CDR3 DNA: TGTGCCTGGAGTCGAGTATACGCGGAAGCTTTCTTT

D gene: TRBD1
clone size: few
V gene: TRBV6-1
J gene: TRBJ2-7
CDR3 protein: CASSEEGTADYEQYF
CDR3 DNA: TGTGCCAGCAGTGAAGAGGGGACAGCAGACTACGAGCAGTACTTC

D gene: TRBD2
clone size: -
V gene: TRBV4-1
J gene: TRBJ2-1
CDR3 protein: CASSQVGTSLINEQFF
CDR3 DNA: TGCGCCAGTAGCCAAGTCGGGACTAGCCTAATCAATGAGCAGTTCTTC

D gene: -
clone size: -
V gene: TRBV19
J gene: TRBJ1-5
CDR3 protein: CASSILHGGNQPQHF
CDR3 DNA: TGTGCCAGTAGTATTCTGCATGGAGGCAATCAGCCCCAGCATTTT

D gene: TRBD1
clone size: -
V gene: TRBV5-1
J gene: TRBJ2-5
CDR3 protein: CASSHGAGGHTETQYF
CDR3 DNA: TGCGCCAGCAGCCACGGGGCAGGGGGCCATACAGAGACCCAGTACTTC

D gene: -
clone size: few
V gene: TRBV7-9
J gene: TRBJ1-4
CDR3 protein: CASSPGRLREKLFF
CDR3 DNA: TGTGCCAGCAGCCCAGGCCGGTTACGGGAAAAACTGTTTTTT

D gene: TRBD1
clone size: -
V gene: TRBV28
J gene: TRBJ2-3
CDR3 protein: CASSPHRGATDTQYF
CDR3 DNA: TGTGCCAGCAGTCCCCACAGGGGTGCGACAGATACGCAGTATTTT

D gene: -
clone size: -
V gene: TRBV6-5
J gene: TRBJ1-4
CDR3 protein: CASSPRWGGEKLFF
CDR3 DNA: TGTGCCAGCAGTCCTAGGTGGGGAGGCGAAAAACTGTTTTTT

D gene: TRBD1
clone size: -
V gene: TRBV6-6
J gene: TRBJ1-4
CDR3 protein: CASSTGGEKLFF
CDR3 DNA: TGTGCCAGCAGCACAGGGGGCGAAAAACTGTTTTTT

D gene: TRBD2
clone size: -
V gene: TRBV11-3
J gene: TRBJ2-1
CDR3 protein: CASSSSFSGGAYNEQFF
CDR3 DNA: TGTGCCAGCAGCTCTTCATTTAGCGGGGGGGCATACAATGAGCAGTTCTTC

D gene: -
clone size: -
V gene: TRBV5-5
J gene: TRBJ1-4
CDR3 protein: CASSFTGFNEKLFF
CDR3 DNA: TGTGCCAGCAGCTTCACCGGGTTTAATGAAAAACTGTTTTTT

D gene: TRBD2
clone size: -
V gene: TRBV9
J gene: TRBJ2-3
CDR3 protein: CASSVVAGGPADTQYF
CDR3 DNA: TGTGCCAGCAGCGTAGTGGCGGGAGGGCCGGCAGATACGCAGTATTTT

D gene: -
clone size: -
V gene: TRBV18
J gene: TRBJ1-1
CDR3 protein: CASSPLSGTEAFF
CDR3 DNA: TGTGCCAGCTCACCTCTCTCCGGCACTGAAGCTTTCTTT

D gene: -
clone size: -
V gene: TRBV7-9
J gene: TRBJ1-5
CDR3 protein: CASSLDPGGSNQPQHF
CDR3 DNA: TGTGCCAGCAGCTTAGATCCCGGCGGTAGCAATCAGCCCCAGCATTTT

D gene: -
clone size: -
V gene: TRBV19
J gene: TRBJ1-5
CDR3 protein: CASSIGGLGNQPQHF
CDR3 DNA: TGTGCCAGTAGTATCGGGGGTTTGGGCAATCAGCCCCAGCATTTT

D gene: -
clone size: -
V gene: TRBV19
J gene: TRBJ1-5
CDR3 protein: CASSIEGVSNQPQHF
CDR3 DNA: TGTGCCAGTAGTATAGAAGGGGTAAGCAATCAGCCCCAGCATTTT

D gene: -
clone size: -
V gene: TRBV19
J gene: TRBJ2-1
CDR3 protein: CASSIRDEQFF
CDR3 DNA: TGTGCCAGTAGTATCCGGGATGAGCAGTTCTTC

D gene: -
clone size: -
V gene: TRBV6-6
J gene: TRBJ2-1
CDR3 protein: CASSPTRDEQFF
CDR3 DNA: TGTGCCAGCAGTCCCACTAGGGATGAGCAGTTCTTC

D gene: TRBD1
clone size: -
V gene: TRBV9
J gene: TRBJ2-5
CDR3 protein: CASSVVGDYWDSQETQYF
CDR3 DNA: TGTGCCAGCAGCGTAGTAGGAGACTACTGGGACAGCCAAGAGACCCAGTACTTC

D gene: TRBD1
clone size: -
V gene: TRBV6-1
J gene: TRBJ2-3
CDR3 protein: CASSVTRDSFLGQYF
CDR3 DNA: TGTGCCAGCAGTGTTACCCGGGACAGCTTCCTGGGGCAGTATTTT

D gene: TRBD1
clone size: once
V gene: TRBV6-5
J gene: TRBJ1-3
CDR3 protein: CASSYSGGGGNTIYF
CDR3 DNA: TGTGCCAGCAGTTACTCAGGGGGCGGTGGAAACACCATATATTTT

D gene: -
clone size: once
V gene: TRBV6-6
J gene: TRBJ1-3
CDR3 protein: CASSYRGKLSGNTIYF
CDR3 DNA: TGTGCCAGCAGTTACAGGGGAAAACTATCCGGAAACACCATATATTTT

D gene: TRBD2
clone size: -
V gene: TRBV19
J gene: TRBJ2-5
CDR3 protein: CASSIGLAGWETQYF
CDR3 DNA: TGTGCCAGTAGTATAGGACTAGCCGGGTGGGAGACCCAGTACTTC

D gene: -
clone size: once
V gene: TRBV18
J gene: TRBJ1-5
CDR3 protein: CASSPDGTSNQPQHF
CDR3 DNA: TGTGCCAGCTCGCCGGACGGGACAAGCAATCAGCCCCAGCATTTT

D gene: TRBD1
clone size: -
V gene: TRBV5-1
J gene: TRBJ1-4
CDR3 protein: CASSPGQGGEKLFF
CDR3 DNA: TGCGCCAGCAGCCCGGGACAGGGAGGCGAAAAACTGTTTTTT

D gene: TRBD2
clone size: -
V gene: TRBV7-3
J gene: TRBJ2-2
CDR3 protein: CASSRTSGMTGELFF
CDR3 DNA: TGTGCCAGCAGCCGGACTAGCGGGATGACCGGGGAGCTGTTTTTT

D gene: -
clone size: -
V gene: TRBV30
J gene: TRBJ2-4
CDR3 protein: CAWSGGILAKNIQYF
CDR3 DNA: TGTGCCTGGAGTGGAGGGATTTTAGCCAAAAACATTCAGTACTTC

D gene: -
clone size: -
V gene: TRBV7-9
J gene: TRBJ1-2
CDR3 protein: CASSLALDGGNGYTF
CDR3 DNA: TGTGCCAGCAGCTTAGCCCTGGACGGAGGAAATGGCTACACCTTC

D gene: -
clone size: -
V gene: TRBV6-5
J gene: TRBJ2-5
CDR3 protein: CASSANQETQYF
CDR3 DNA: TGTGCCAGCAGCGCTAACCAAGAGACCCAGTACTTC

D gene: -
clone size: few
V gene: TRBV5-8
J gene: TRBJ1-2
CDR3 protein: CASSVATRAGQGYTF
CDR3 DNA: TGTGCCAGCAGCGTAGCTACCAGGGCCGGTCAGGGCTACACCTTC

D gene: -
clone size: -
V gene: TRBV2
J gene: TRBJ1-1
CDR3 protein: CASSERGEATEAFF
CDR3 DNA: TGTGCCAGCAGTGAACGAGGGGAGGCCACTGAAGCTTTCTTT

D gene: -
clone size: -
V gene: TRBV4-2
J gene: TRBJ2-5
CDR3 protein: CASSPFWGGRIETQYF
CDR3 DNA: TGTGCCAGCAGCCCCTTCTGGGGGGGCCGGATAGAGACCCAGTACTTC

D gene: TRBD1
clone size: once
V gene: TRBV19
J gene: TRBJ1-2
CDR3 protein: CASRLRRDRTNYGYTF
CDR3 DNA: TGTGCCAGTAGGCTGCGCCGGGACAGGACTAACTATGGCTACACCTTC

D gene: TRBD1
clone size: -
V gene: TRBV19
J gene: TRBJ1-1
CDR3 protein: CASRRLPGQGAEAFF
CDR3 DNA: TGTGCCAGTAGACGCCTCCCCGGACAGGGAGCTGAAGCTTTCTTT

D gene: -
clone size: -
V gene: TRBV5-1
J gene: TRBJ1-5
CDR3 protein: CASSLASGSNQPQHF
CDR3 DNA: TGCGCCAGCAGCTTGGCCTCGGGGAGCAATCAGCCCCAGCATTTT

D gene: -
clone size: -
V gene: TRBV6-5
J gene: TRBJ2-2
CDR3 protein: CASSYSYGRLTGELFF
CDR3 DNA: TGTGCCAGCAGTTACTCGTACGGGAGATTGACCGGGGAGCTGTTTTTT

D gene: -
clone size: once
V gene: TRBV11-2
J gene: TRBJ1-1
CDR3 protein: CASSFSDTEAFF
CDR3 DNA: TGTGCCAGCAGCTTCTCTGACACTGAAGCTTTCTTT

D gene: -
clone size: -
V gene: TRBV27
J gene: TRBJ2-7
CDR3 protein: CASSPPGAEQYF
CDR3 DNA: TGTGCCAGCAGTCCCCCCGGTGCCGAGCAGTACTTC

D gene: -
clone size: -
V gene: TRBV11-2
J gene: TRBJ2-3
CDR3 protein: CASSLGSSDTQYF
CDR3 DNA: TGTGCCAGCAGCTTAGGTTCGTCAGATACGCAGTATTTT

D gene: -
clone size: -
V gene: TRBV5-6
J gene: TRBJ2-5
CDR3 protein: CASSLGGERETQYF
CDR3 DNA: TGTGCCAGCAGCTTGGGGGGGGAGCGGGAGACCCAGTACTTC

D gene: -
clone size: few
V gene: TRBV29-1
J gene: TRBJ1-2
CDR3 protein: CSVEGRLLDGYTF
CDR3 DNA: TGCAGCGTTGAAGGGCGGCTCCTTGACGGCTACACCTTC

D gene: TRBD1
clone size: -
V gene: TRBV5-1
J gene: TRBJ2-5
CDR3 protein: CASSFSGTAQETQYF
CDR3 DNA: TGCGCCAGCAGCTTCTCCGGGACAGCACAAGAGACCCAGTACTTC

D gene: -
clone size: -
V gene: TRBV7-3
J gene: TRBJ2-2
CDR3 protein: CASSLTFRTGELFF
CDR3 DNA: TGTGCCAGCAGCTTAACGTTCCGGACCGGGGAGCTGTTTTTT

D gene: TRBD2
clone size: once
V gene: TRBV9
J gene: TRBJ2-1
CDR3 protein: CASSSTSDEQFF
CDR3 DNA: TGTGCCAGCAGCTCCACTAGCGATGAGCAGTTCTTC

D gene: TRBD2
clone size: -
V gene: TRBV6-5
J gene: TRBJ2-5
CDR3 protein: CASSYLVGLAETQYF
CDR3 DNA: TGTGCCAGCAGCTACCTGGTTGGACTAGCCGAGACCCAGTACTTC

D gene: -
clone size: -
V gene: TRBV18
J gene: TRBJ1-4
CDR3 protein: CASSRQRPSTNEKLFF
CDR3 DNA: TGTGCCAGCTCCCGACAGAGGCCATCAACTAATGAAAAACTGTTTTTT

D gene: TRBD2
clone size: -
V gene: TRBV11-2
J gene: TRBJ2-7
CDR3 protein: CASSVLAGGSYEQYF
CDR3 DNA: TGTGCCAGCAGCGTGCTAGCGGGAGGGTCCTACGAGCAGTACTTC

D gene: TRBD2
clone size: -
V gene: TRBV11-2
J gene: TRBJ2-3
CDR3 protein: CASSPEVAGLDTQYF
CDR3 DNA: TGTGCCAGCAGTCCGGAGGTAGCGGGATTAGATACGCAGTATTTT

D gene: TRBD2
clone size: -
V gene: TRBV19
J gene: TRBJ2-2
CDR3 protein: CASSLGWDYQNTGELFF
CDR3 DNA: TGTGCCAGTAGTTTGGGGTGGGACTATCAGAACACCGGGGAGCTGTTTTTT

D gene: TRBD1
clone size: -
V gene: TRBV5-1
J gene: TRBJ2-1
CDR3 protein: CASSLGTGGYNEQFF
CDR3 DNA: TGCGCCAGCAGCTTGGGGACAGGGGGATACAATGAGCAGTTCTTC

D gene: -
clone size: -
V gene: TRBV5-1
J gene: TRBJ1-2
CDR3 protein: CASSLAKSTVTFSYGYTF
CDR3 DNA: TGCGCTAGCAGCTTGGCAAAGTCGACAGTCACTTTCTCCTATGGCTACACCTTC

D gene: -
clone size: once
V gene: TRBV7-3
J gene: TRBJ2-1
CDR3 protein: CASTPTGDGYNEQFF
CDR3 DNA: TGTGCCAGCACCCCAACGGGGGACGGATACAATGAGCAGTTCTTC

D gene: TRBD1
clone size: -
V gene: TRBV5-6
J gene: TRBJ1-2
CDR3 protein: CASSTGTGDGYTF
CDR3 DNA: TGTGCCAGCAGCACTGGGACAGGGGATGGCTACACCTTC

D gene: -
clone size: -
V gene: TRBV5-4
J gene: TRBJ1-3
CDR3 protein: CASSSGTGVNTIYF
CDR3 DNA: TGTGCCAGCAGCTCCGGGACGGGGGTAAACACCATATATTTT

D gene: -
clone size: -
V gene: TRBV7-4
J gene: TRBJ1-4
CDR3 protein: CASSRSGYACSEKLFF
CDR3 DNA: TGTGCCAGCAGCCGATCAGGATACGCTTGTAGTGAAAAACTGTTTTTT

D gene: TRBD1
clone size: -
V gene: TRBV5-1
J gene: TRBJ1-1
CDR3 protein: CASSFATGPTEAFF
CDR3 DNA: TGCGCCAGCAGCTTTGCGACAGGGCCCACTGAAGCTTTCTTT